These 29 T cell receptor beta chains were sequenced from one sample in a study of tumor and adjacent non-tumor tissue in lung cancer. RNA was extracted from bulk tissue without any cell sorting. The library came from three nested PCR rounds adapted from ARM-PCR protocols. TCRdb passed the multiplex PCR reads through MiXCR, listing each CDR3 protein once. The repertoire includes some 100,000 distinct CDR3 sequences, roughly 80% of them detected once, and 35% to 40% sits in the top ten. The source material was lung tumor tissue. All receptors derive from a woman aged 60 to 75 with non-small cell lung cancer.

As regards this clonotype: Possible read error: a much larger clone is one base away. The gene calls are TRBV6-2 or TRBV6-3 and TRBJ1-3; 7 bases line up with TRBD1. Germline CDR1 reads MNHEY; CDR2 reads SVGEGT. The CDR3 runs to 14 residues. In nucleotides, the CDR3 is TGTGTCAGCACCGGACAGGTCGGCGGAAACACCATATATTTT. It is translated as CVSTGQVGGNTIYF.

This sequence joins TRBV27 and TRBJ1-2; no definite D call. The V end was cut by 9 bases, the J end by 4 bases, with 12 bases between. CDR3 length: 12 residues. Per germline, CDR1 MNHEY and CDR2 SMNVEV (reference sequence). The CDR3 DNA reads TGTGCCAGTGGATCCGGTATCTATGGCTACACCTTC. Translating gives CASGSGIYGYTF.

The rearrangement links TRBV11-3 to TRBJ1-4; the D is unclear. V was cut by 11 bases and J by 7 bases, with 17 bases left in between. The germline V gene has CDR1 SGHNT and CDR2 YENEEA. The CDR3 has 13 residues. The CDR3 DNA follows: TGTGCCCGTAGCTTACACTTAGGTGAAAAACTGTTTTTT. Translated: CARSLHLGEKLFF. Full variable domain (outside the CDR3, taken from reference TRBV11-3 and TRBJ1-4): EAGVVQSPRYKIIEKKQPVAFWCNPISGHNTLYWYLQNLGQGPELLIRYENEEAVDDSQLPKDRFSAERLKGVDSTLKIQPAELGDSAVYLCARSLHLGEKLFFGSGTQLSVL.

On this clonotype: Compared with germline, one end of the junction differs, possibly owing to a read error. The CDR3 region has the DNA TGTGCCAGCAGAAGCAACAGGGACGGTCAGCCCCATCGTTTT. This translates into CASRSNRDGQPHRF. V usage is TRBV6-1 and J usage is TRBJ1-5; possibly TRBD1 for D (6 bases). Germline CDR1 reads MNHNS; CDR2 reads SASEGT. CDR3 size: 14 residues.

A remark on this clonotype: The conserved closing phenylalanine or tryptophan is absent in this CDR3, likely reflecting a read error. V and J are TRBV11-2 and TRBJ1-1; D possibly corresponds to TRBD1 (5 bases). Germline loops: CDR1 SGHAT, CDR2 FQNNGV. The ends were cut back, 4 bases at V and 6 bases at J, with 15 bases in the middle. This CDR3 is built from 14 residues. The CDR3: CASSSTTAVAEAFI. DNA for the CDR3: TGTGCCAGCAGCTCCACGACAGCGGTGGCTGAAGCTTTCATT.

This clonotype was recorded once. A single base separates this from a much larger clone, so it may be a read error. The rearrangement uses TRBV6-2 or TRBV6-3 and TRBJ2-1, with 10 bases lining up with TRBD2. Germline values: CDR1 MNHEY, CDR2 SVGEGT. This CDR3 spans 19 amino acids. The CDR3 here is CTSSGRGRQQGSSYNEQFF. CDR3 in DNA: TGTACCAGCAGCGGGAGGGGGCGGCAACAGGGAAGCTCCTACAATGAGCAGTTCTTC.

This clonotype was seen many times. The chain recombines TRBV4-1 with TRBJ1-3, with D unclear. The V gene lost 1 base and the J gene lost 5 bases, with 3 bases spanning the gap. This CDR3 comprises 12 residues. Germline V gene lookup returns CDR1 MGHRA and CDR2 YSYEKL. The CDR3 DNA reads TGCGCCAGCAGCCAAGTGAGAAACACCATATATTTT. Its translation is CASSQVRNTIYF.

In regard to this clonotype: A much more abundant neighbour one base away suggests this may be a read error. The chain recombines TRBV20-1 with TRBJ2-5; 11 bases are shared with TRBD2. This CDR3 has 12 amino acids. Germline V CDR1 and CDR2: DFQATT, SNEGSKA (reference sequence). Trimming took 8 bases from V and 7 from J; bases not matched to a gene: 6. CDR3 DNA: TGCAGTCTTAGCGGGAGGGTAGGGACCCAGTACTTC. This sequence encodes CSLSGRVGTQYF.

A note on this clonotype: The junction differs from germline at one of its ends, possibly a read error. This chain uses TRBV11-3 with TRBJ2-7, with D possibly matching TRBD2 (5 bases). The CDR3 runs to 14 residues. The V gene's germline CDR1 is SGHNT and CDR2 YENEEA. The CDR3 DNA reads TGTGCTTGCAGCTTAGATACGGGAACCTACGAGCGGTACTTC. Translation: CACSLDTGTYERYF.

The rearrangement uses TRBV19 and TRBJ1-4; D is ambiguous. Trimming cost V 7 bases and J 8 bases, with 23 bases left between them. There are 16 residues in the CDR3. Germline V gene lookup returns CDR1 LNHDA and CDR2 SQIVND (reference sequence). CDR3 residues: CASISSVGIVGEKLFF. The CDR3 coding sequence is TGTGCCAGTATATCATCGGTCGGGATTGTTGGCGAAAAACTGTTTTTT.

In the case of this clonotype: A read error may account for a junction end that differs from germline. The V and J genes are TRBV6-1 and TRBJ1-1, with no clear D. Germline V gives CDR1 MNHNS, CDR2 SASEGT. This CDR3 spans 13 amino acids. The CDR3 here is CASSQIQRTEAIF. CDR3 bases: TGTGCCAGCAGTCAGATTCAGAGAACTGAAGCTATCTTT.

This clonotype was counted once. Because it lacks the conserved phenylalanine or tryptophan at the end, this CDR3 is likely a read error. The genes are TRBV6-1 and TRBJ2-6; D is uncertain. Germline V gene data show CDR1 as MNHNS and CDR2 as SASEGT. With 10 bases removed from V and 5 bases from J, the gap between germline ends came to 18 bases. The CDR3 runs 15 residues. CDR3 amino acids: CANSPQTGWANVLTL. As DNA, the CDR3 is TGTGCCAACAGCCCCCAAACCGGGTGGGCCAACGTCCTGACTTTA.

This clonotype was seen just once. At one of its ends the junction is not consistent with the germline gene, which may arise from a read error. This chain links TRBV20-1 with TRBJ1-1; no definite D call. CDR3 length: 13 amino acids. CDR1 DFQATT and CDR2 SNEGSKA come from the germline V gene (reference sequence). CDR3 in amino acids: CSARVPQNTDAFF. As DNA, the CDR3 is TGCAGTGCTAGAGTGCCACAGAACACTGACGCTTTCTTT.

The V and J genes are TRBV4-1 and TRBJ1-6; D perhaps matches TRBD1 (5 bases). The germline gives CDR1 MGHRA, CDR2 YSYEKL. Trimming cost V 6 bases and J 6 bases, with 15 bases left between them. CDR3 length: 15 residues. Here the CDR3 DNA reads TGCGCCAGCAGGGATCCGGGACCGCGTAATTCACCCCTCCACTTT. Amino acids: CASRDPGPRNSPLHF.

In this sample, this clonotype is medium-sized. V is TRBV29-1 and J is TRBJ2-3; no clear D gene. The CDR3 runs to 13 residues. Trimming removed 7 bases at V and 1 base at J, with 12 bases between. Germline assignment: CDR1 SQVTM and CDR2 ANQGSEA. For the CDR3, the DNA is TGCAGCGGCCGGGTTGGTGGCACAGATACGCAGTATTTT. This translates into CSGRVGGTDTQYF.

With regard to this clonotype: Germline is not matched at one junction end, which may reflect a read error. The CDR3 loop reads CASSKRQEGYNEQFF. CDR3 DNA: TGTGCCAGCAGCAAAAGACAGGAAGGTTACAATGAGCAATTCTTC. The chain couples TRBV6-2 or TRBV6-3 to TRBJ2-1; a weak D match, TRBD1 (6 bases). The CDR3 consists of 15 residues. Germline V lookup: CDR1 MNHEY, CDR2 SVGEGT.

This clonotype came up many times. The chain links TRBV29-1 to TRBJ2-5; 7 nucleotides agree with TRBD2. Trimming took 5 bases from V and 2 from J; bases not matched to a gene: 11. CDR3 length equals 15 residues. Germline values: CDR1 SQVTM, CDR2 ANQGSEA. The CDR3 sequence: CSVSLLLGGQETQYF. The CDR3 DNA reads as TGCAGCGTTAGCCTCTTGCTGGGAGGGCAAGAGACCCAGTACTTC.

To note about this clonotype: A much larger clone differs from this one at a single base, so this may be a read error. V usage is TRBV13 and J usage is TRBJ1-2; maybe TRBD1 (6 bases). Germline CDR1 is PRHDT and CDR2 is FYEKMQ (reference sequence). CDR3 length: 12 residues. The CDR3 DNA is TGTGCCAGCAGCTGGGGACAAGGAGGCTACTCCTTC. It encodes CASSWGQGGYSF. Full variable domain (missing parts from reference TRBV13 and TRBJ1-2): AAGVIQSPRHLIKEKRETATLKCYPIPRHDTVYWYQQGPGQDPQFLISFYEKMQSDKGSIPDRFSAQQFSDYHSELNMSSLELGDSALYFCASSWGQGGYSFGSGTRLTVV.

This clonotype was picked up many times. V usage is TRBV28 and J usage is TRBJ1-5; D perhaps matches TRBD1 (5 bases). The V and J ends lost 6 bases and 6 bases respectively, with 15 bases between them. The CDR3 covers 14 residues. Germline V gene sequence: CDR1 MDHEN, CDR2 SYDVKM. The CDR3 reads CASRMGGNSQPQHF. The CDR3 coding sequence is TGTGCCAGCAGAATGGGGGGGAATAGTCAGCCCCAGCATTTT. Full variable domain (rest looked up from reference TRBV28 and TRBJ1-5): DVKVTQSSRYLVKRTGEKVFLECVQDMDHENMFWYRQDPGLGLRLIYFSYDVKMKEKGDIPEGYSVSREKKERFSLILESASTNQTSMYLCASRMGGNSQPQHFGDGTRLSIL.

On this clonotype itself: Sequence at one end of the junction differs from germline and may be a read error. The chain employs TRBV20-1 and TRBJ1-1; 7 bases match TRBD1. This CDR3 is 16 amino acids long. CDR1 is DFQATT and CDR2 is SNEGSKA in the germline V gene (reference sequence). The CDR3 coding sequence is TGCAATGCTAGAGATGCGTCAGGGGGGGATAACACTGAAGTTTTCTTT. It yields the protein CNARDASGGDNTEVFF.

Details on this clonotype: Just one base apart from a much larger clone, this may be a read error. Here the CDR3 omits its conserved ending phenylalanine or tryptophan, so a read error is the likely source. The chain combines TRBV12-3 or TRBV12-4 with TRBJ2-5; a weak D match, TRBD1 (6 bases). The V gene lost 5 bases and the J gene lost 0 bases, with 10 bases spanning the gap. The CDR3 totals 14 residues. This CDR3 is CASSPRGNQETQYY. The CDR3 DNA follows: TGTGCCAGCAGTCCCAGGGGAAACCAAGAGACCCAGTACTAC.

Concerning this clonotype itself: Given a much more abundant clone one base away, this may be a read error. The conserved phenylalanine or tryptophan normally closing the CDR3 is absent here, so this likely arose from a read error. The rearrangement uses TRBV20-1 and TRBJ2-3, with TRBD2 identical over 10 bases. This CDR3 contains 15 residues. The J segment lost 3 bases and the V segment lost 3 bases, leaving 6 bases of the junction unmatched. Germline values: CDR1 DFQATT, CDR2 SNEGSKA (reference sequence). The CDR3 here is CSASEREGETDTQYL. In DNA, the CDR3 is TGCAGTGCTAGCGAGCGGGAGGGGGAGACAGATACGCAGTATCTT.

This clonotype was seen only once. Its ends do not fully match the called genes, so a read error is possible. The rearrangement joins TRBV4-3 to TRBJ2-7, with D perhaps TRBD2 (5 bases). CDR1 is LGHNA, CDR2 YSLEER, per germline. This CDR3 contains 13 residues. CDR3 sequence (DNA): TGTGCCAGCGGCCACTTAAGGGCCTACGAGCAGTACTTC. Translating gives CASGHLRAYEQYF.

CDR3 nucleotide sequence: TGCGCCAGCAGTAAAGGTCCCATCATCTCCTACAATGAGCAGTTCTTC. It specifies CASSKGPIISYNEQFF. The chain links TRBV4-3 to TRBJ2-1; D gene unclear. Germline V gene lookup returns CDR1 LGHNA and CDR2 YSLEER. The CDR3 covers 16 residues. Trimming removed 6 bases at V and 0 bases at J, with 15 bases between.

On this clonotype: Germline and junction disagree at one end, which may indicate a read error. The rearrangement uses TRBV11-3 and TRBJ2-1, with 8 positions matching TRBD2. The V gene's germline CDR1 is SGHNT and CDR2 YENEEA. CDR3 size: 17 residues. CDR3 sequence (DNA): TGTACCAACAGTTTAGAGTTGACTAGCGTGAGCCACAATGAGCGGTTCTTC. This encodes CTNSLELTSVSHNERFF.

A word on this clonotype: The germline gene is not matched at one end of the junction; a read error may be the cause. The chain uses TRBV29-1 and TRBJ1-2, with 9 bases fitting TRBD1. This CDR3 comprises 13 residues. Germline V gene data show CDR1 as SQVTM and CDR2 as ANQGSEA. The CDR3 region is CSFPGQGGYGYIF. CDR3 bases: TGCAGCTTTCCGGGACAGGGTGGTTATGGCTACATCTTC.

On this clonotype: A much larger clonotype is one base distant, so this may be a read error. The V gene is TRBV29-1, the J gene TRBJ1-2; perhaps TRBD1 as D (6 bases). Trimming cost V 5 bases and J 7 bases, with 20 bases left between them. CDR1 is SQVTM, CDR2 ANQGSEA, per germline. This CDR3 comprises 14 residues. This CDR3 is CSVPDRPGAGGYTF. The CDR3 DNA sequence: TGCAGCGTTCCGGACAGACCCGGCGCGGGTGGCTACACCTTC.

V usage is TRBV4-1 and J usage is TRBJ1-2, with D possibly being TRBD1 (6 bases). Germline V lookup: CDR1 MGHRA, CDR2 YSYEKL. Trimming took 4 bases from V and 10 from J, leaving 22 bases between them. The CDR3 consists of 15 residues. DNA for the CDR3: TGCGCCAGCAGCCTACGGGACATGGGATACTCTGACTACACCTTC. It encodes CASSLRDMGYSDYTF.

This clonotype occurred once. One end of the junction does not line up with germline, which may come from a read error. The rearrangement joins TRBV6-1 to TRBJ2-6; D may match TRBD1 or TRBD2 (5 bases each). This CDR3 comprises 15 residues. Germline V gene data show CDR1 as MNHNS and CDR2 as SASEGT. The CDR3 DNA reads as TGTGCCAGCTGTACAGAGGGGTCTGAGGCCAACGTCCTGACTTTC. This sequence encodes CASCTEGSEANVLTF.